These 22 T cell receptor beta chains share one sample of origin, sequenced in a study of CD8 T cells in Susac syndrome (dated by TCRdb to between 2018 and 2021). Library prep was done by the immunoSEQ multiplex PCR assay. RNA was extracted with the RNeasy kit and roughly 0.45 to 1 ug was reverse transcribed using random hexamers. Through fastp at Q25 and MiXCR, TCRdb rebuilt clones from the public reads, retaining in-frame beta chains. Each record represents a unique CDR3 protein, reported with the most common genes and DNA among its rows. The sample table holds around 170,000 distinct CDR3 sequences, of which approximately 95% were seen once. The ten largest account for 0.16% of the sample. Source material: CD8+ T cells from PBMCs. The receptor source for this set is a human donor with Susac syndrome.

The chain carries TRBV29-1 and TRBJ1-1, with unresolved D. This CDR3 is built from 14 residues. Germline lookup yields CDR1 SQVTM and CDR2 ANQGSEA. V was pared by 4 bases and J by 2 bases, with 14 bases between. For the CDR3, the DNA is TGCAGCGTTGTCGGGAAGTTGGGAAACACTGAAGCTTTCTTT. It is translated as CSVVGKLGNTEAFF.

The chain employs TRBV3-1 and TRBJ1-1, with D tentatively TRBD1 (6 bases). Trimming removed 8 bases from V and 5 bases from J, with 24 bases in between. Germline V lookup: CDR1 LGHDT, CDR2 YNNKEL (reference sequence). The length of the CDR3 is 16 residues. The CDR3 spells CASGPGTEGGPTEAFF. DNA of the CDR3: TGTGCCAGCGGGCCCGGCACCGAGGGGGGGCCTACTGAAGCTTTCTTT.

CDR3: CASSLVGEQETQYF. Here the CDR3 DNA reads TGCGCCAGCAGCTTGGTGGGGGAGCAAGAGACCCAGTACTTC. This sequence joins TRBV5-1 and TRBJ2-5, with D perhaps TRBD1 or TRBD2 (5 bases each). This CDR3 has 14 amino acids. Trimming removed 0 bases from V and 2 bases from J, with 8 bases in between. Germline CDR1 reads SGHRS; CDR2 reads YFSETQ.

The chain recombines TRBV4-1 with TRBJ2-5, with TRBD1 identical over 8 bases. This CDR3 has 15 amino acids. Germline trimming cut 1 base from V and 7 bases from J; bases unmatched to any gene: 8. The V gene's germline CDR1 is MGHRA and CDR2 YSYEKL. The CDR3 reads CASSQGNGQGGTQYF. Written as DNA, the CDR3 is TGCGCCAGCAGCCAAGGAAACGGACAGGGAGGGACCCAGTACTTC.

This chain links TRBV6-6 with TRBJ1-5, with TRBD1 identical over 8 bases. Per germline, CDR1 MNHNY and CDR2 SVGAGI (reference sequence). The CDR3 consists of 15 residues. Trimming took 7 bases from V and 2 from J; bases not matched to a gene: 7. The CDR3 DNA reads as TGTGCCAGCATTAAAACAGGGGGAGGCAATCAGCCCCAGCATTTT. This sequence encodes CASIKTGGGNQPQHF.

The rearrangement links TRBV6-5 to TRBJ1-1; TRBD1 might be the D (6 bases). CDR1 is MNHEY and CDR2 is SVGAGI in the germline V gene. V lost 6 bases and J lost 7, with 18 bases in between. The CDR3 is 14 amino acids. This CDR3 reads CASSLSPDRFEAFF. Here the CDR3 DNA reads TGTGCCAGCAGCCTCTCCCCGGACAGATTTGAAGCTTTCTTT.

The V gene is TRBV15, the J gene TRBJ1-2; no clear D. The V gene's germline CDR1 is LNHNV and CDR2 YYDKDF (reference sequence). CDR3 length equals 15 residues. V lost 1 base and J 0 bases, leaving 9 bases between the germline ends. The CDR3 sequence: CATSRAHSTNYGYTF. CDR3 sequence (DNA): TGTGCCACCAGCAGAGCGCACAGTACTAACTATGGCTACACCTTC.

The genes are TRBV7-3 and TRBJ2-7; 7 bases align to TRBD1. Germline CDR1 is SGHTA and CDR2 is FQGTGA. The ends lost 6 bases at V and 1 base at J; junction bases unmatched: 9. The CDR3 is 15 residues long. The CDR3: CASSPTGTESYEQYF. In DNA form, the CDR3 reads TGTGCCAGCAGTCCAACCGGGACAGAGTCCTACGAGCAGTACTTC.

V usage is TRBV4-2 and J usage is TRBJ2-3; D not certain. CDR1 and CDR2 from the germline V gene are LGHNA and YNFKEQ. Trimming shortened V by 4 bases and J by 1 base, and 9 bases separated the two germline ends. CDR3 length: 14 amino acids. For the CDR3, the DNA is TGTGCCAGCAGCCCCTCAGGTGGCACAGATACGCAGTATTTT. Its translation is CASSPSGGTDTQYF.

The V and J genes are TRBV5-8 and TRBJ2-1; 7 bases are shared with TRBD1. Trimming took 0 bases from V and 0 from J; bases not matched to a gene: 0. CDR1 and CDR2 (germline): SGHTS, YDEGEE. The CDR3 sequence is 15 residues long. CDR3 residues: CASSLGDSSYNEQFF. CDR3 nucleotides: TGTGCCAGCAGCTTGGGGGACAGCTCCTACAATGAGCAGTTCTTC.

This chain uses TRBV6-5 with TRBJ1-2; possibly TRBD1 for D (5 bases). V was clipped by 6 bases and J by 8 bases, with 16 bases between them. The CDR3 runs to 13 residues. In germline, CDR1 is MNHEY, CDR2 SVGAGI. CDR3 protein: CASSPRESRGYTF. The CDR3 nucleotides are TGTGCCAGCAGCCCCAGGGAATCACGAGGCTACACCTTC.

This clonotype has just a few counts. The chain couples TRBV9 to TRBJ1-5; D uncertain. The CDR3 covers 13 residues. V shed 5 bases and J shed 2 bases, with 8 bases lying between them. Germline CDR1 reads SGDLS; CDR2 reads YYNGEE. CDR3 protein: CASSAGGNQPQHF. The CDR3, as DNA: TGTGCCAGCAGTGCAGGTGGCAATCAGCCCCAGCATTTT.

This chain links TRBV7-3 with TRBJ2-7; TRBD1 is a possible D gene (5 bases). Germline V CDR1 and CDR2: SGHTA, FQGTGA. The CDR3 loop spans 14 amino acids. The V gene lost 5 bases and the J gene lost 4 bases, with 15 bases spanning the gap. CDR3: CASSGSWQGYEQYF. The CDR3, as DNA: TGTGCCAGCAGCGGATCCTGGCAGGGTTACGAGCAGTACTTC.

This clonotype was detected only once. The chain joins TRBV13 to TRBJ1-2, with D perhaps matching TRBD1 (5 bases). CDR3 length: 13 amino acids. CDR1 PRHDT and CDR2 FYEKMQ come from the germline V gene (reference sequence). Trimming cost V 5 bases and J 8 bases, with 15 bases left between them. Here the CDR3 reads CASSNRGADGYTF. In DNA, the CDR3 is TGTGCCAGCAGCAACCGGGGCGCCGACGGCTACACCTTC.

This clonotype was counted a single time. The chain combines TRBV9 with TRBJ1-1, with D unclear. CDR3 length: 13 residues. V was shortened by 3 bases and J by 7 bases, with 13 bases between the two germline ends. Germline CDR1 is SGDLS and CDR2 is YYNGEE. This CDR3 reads CASSAPETREAFF. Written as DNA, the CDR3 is TGTGCCAGCAGCGCCCCCGAGACCCGTGAAGCTTTCTTT.

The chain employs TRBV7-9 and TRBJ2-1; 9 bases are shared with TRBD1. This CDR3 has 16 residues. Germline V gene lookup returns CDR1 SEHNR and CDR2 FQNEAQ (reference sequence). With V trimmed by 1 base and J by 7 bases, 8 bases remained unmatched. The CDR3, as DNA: TGTGCCAGCAGCTTAGAAGGTTCCGGGACAGGGAATGAGCAGTTCTTC. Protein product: CASSLEGSGTGNEQFF.

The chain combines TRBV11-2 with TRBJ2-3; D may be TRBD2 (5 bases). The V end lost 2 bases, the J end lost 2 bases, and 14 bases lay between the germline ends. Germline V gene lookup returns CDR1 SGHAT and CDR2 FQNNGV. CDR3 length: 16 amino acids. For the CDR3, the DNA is TGTGCCAGCAGCTTACTCCGAGACTACTACACAGATACGCAGTATTTT. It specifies CASSLLRDYYTDTQYF.

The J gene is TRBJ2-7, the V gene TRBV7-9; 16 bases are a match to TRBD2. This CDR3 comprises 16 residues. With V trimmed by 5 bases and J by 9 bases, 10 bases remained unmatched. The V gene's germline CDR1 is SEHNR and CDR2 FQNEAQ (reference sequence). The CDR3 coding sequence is TGTGCCAGCAGCCAACCCGGGACTAGCGGGAGGGCCGGGCAGTACTTC. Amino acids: CASSQPGTSGRAGQYF.

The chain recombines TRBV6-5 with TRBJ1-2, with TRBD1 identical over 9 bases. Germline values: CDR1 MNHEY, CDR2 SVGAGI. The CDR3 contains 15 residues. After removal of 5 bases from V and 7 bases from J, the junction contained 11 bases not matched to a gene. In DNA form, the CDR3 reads TGTGCCAGCAGTAACCCGACAGGGGGTGATCCTGGCTACACCTTC. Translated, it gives CASSNPTGGDPGYTF.

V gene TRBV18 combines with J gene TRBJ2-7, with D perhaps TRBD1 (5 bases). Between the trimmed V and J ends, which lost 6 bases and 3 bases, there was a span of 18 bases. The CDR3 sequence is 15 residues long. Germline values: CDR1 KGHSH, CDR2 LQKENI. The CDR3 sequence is CASSPPDRKNYEQYF. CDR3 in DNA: TGTGCCAGCTCCCCCCCCGACAGAAAGAACTACGAGCAGTACTTC.

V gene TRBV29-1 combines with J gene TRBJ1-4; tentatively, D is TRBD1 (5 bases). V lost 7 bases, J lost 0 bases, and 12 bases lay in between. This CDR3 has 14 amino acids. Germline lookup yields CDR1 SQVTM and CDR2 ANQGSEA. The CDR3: CSARRGATNEKLFF. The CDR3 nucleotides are TGCAGCGCCCGACGGGGCGCAACTAATGAAAAACTGTTTTTT.

CDR3 nucleotides: TGTGCCAGCAGGCTAGCGGGGGTTCAAGAGACCCAGTACTTC. Amino acids: CASRLAGVQETQYF. This chain links TRBV12-3 or TRBV12-4 with TRBJ2-5; 10 bases map to TRBD2. The V gene end was trimmed by 6 bases and the J gene end by 2 bases; junction bases not matched to a gene: 3. The length of the CDR3 is 14 residues.